Below, 30 T cell receptor beta chains from the same sample are listed, as sequenced in a study of blood T cell repertoires in COVID-19. Some clones are missing from TCRdb's copy, which holds only in-frame ones; the method was immunoSEQ multiplex PCR. The sample records 90,000 to 100,000 clones, 84% being singletons. The sample consisted of peripheral blood. The receptors derive from a man aged 60 to 69 with acute or convalescent COVID-19.

CDR3 protein: CASSQGKGGNQPQHF. The CDR3 DNA reads TGCGCCAGCAGCCAAGGGAAGGGGGGCAATCAGCCCCAGCATTTT. The chain couples TRBV4-1 to TRBJ1-5; D is perhaps TRBD1 (6 bases). V dropped 1 base and J dropped 2 bases, with 9 bases sitting between them. This CDR3 spans 15 amino acids. CDR1 and CDR2 (germline): MGHRA, YSYEKL.

The chain couples TRBV3-1 (or the pseudogene TRBV3-2) to TRBJ1-1; weak D call: TRBD1 (5 bases). Germline lookup yields CDR1 LGHDT and CDR2 YNNKEL (reference sequence). This CDR3 has 14 amino acids. Trimming took 3 bases from V and 1 from J, leaving 9 bases between them. The DNA of the CDR3 is TGTGCCAGCAGCCAGAGCGGGGGGAACACTGAAGCTTTCTTT. Its translation: CASSQSGGNTEAFF.

The J gene is TRBJ1-5, the V gene TRBV6-5, with 7 bases aligning to TRBD1. This CDR3 contains 15 residues. J lost 2 bases, V lost 5 bases, and 6 bases had no gene match. Germline-derived CDR1 and CDR2 are MNHEY and SVGAGI. The CDR3 DNA sequence: TGTGCCAGCAGTCGCAGACAGGGTGGCAATCAGCCCCAGCATTTT. Residues: CASSRRQGGNQPQHF.

CDR3 sequence: CASRTGVEQFF. Written as DNA, the CDR3 is TGTGCCAGCAGAACAGGGGTGGAGCAGTTCTTC. This chain links TRBV12-3 or TRBV12-4 with TRBJ2-1; TRBD1 matches 7 bases. This CDR3 is built from 11 residues. The junction had 3 bases not matched to a gene; V was cut back by 6 bases and J by 10 bases.

V is TRBV15 and J is TRBJ2-3, with D maybe TRBD1 (6 bases). The CDR3 has 16 amino acids. Trimming stripped 2 bases from V and 2 bases from J, with 14 bases between. CDR1 and CDR2 from the germline V gene are LNHNV and YYDKDF (reference sequence). This CDR3 reads CATSRLSTGSTDTQYF. For the CDR3, the DNA is TGTGCCACCAGCAGATTGTCGACAGGCTCCACAGATACGCAGTATTTT.

The chain carries TRBV19 and TRBJ2-5; 9 nucleotides line up with TRBD2. The V gene end was trimmed by 8 bases and the J gene end by 1 base; junction bases not matched to a gene: 5. The CDR3 is made up of 14 amino acids. Germline CDR1 reads LNHDA; CDR2 reads SQIVND (reference sequence). CDR3 in amino acids: CASAGGGAQETQYF. CDR3 bases: TGTGCCAGTGCGGGCGGGGGGGCCCAAGAGACCCAGTACTTC.

This chain joins TRBV21-1 and TRBJ2-7; the table's D call of TRBD1 was not tested on the DNA. TRBV21-1 is described as a pseudogene. The CDR3 has 16 amino acids. CDR3 region: CASSTPGTGPIYEQYV. CDR3 DNA: TGTGCCAGCAGCACGCCCGGGACAGGGCCAATTTACGAGCAGTACGTC.

The rearrangement uses TRBV7-9 and TRBJ1-1, with D unresolved. The CDR3 sequence is 14 residues long. The germline CDR1 and CDR2 sequences are SEHNR and FQNEAQ (reference sequence). Deletions cut 5 bases from V and 2 bases from J, with 12 bases between. The CDR3 sequence: CASSLKSTNTEAFF. The CDR3 DNA follows: TGTGCCAGCAGCCTCAAGAGTACCAACACTGAAGCTTTCTTT.

This clone was detected a few times. J is TRBJ2-7 and V is TRBV29-1; 9 bases map to TRBD1. V dropped 3 bases and J dropped 3; count of bases not matched to a gene: 12. In germline, CDR1 is SQVTM, CDR2 ANQGSEA. This CDR3 region has 16 residues. The CDR3 loop reads CSVEVGRDREFYEQYV. CDR3 coding DNA: TGCAGCGTTGAGGTGGGCCGGGACAGGGAGTTCTACGAGCAGTACGTC.

In its sample, this clone was seen once. The V gene is TRBV5-4, the J gene TRBJ2-1, with 7 positions matching TRBD1. This CDR3 spans 16 amino acids. The germline gives CDR1 SGHNT, CDR2 YYREEE (reference sequence). V dropped 0 bases and J dropped 0; count of bases not matched to a gene: 3. CDR3 region: CASSLVAGGSYNEQFF. The DNA of the CDR3 is TGTGCCAGCAGCTTGGTGGCAGGGGGCTCCTACAATGAGCAGTTCTTC.

The chain uses TRBV19 and TRBJ2-5; weak D call: TRBD2 (5 bases). The length of the CDR3 is 14 residues. Per germline, CDR1 LNHDA and CDR2 SQIVND (reference sequence). V lost 7 bases and J lost 4, with 16 bases in between. CDR3 in amino acids: CASKKEASLETQYF. For the CDR3, the DNA is TGTGCCAGTAAGAAGGAGGCCAGCTTAGAGACCCAGTACTTC.

The gene calls are TRBV7-9 and TRBJ1-6; 7 nucleotides line up with TRBD1. J gave up 7 bases and V 6 bases, and 6 bases lay outside the gene matches. The CDR3 contains 14 residues. Germline V CDR1 and CDR2: SEHNR, FQNEAQ (reference sequence). In nucleotides, the CDR3 is TGTGCCAGCAGGTTCACAGGGGACAATTCACCCCTCCACTTT. Its translation is CASRFTGDNSPLHF. Complete variable domain (other parts from reference TRBV7-9 and TRBJ1-6): DTGVSQNPRHKITKRGQNVTFRCDPISEHNRLYWYRQTLGQGPEFLTYFQNEAQLEKSRLLSDRFSAERPKGSFSTLEIQRTEQGDSAMYLCASRFTGDNSPLHFGNGTRLTVT.

CDR3 DNA: TGCGCCAGCAGCTTACTACTAAACCCAGCAGATACGCAGTATTTT. Translated: CASSLLLNPADTQYF. V and J are TRBV5-1 and TRBJ2-3, with D hard to call. Trimming cost V 2 bases and J 4 bases, with 14 bases left between them. Looked up from germline, CDR1 is SGHRS and CDR2 is YFSETQ. CDR3 length equals 15 residues.

The CDR3 here is CAISVQGNNSPLHF. The CDR3 nucleotides read TGTGCCATCAGTGTTCAGGGGAATAATTCACCCCTCCACTTT. The genes are TRBV10-3 and TRBJ1-6; tentative D call: TRBD1 (6 bases). The germline V and J ends were trimmed by 4 bases and 5 bases, with 9 bases remaining between them. In germline, CDR1 is ENHRY, CDR2 SYGVKD. The CDR3 is made up of 14 amino acids.

The V and J genes are TRBV18 and TRBJ2-5; D gene unclear. The CDR3 has 14 amino acids. From germline, CDR1 is KGHSH and CDR2 LQKENI. V lost 4 bases, J lost 0 bases, and 9 bases lay in between. CDR3 loop: CASSRTSDQETQYF. CDR3 DNA sequence: TGTGCCAGCTCACGCACCTCGGACCAAGAGACCCAGTACTTC.

This chain joins TRBV30 and TRBJ1-2; 7 bases fit TRBD1. J was trimmed by 7 bases and V by 0 bases; bases with no gene match: 11. There are 15 residues in the CDR3. In germline, CDR1 is GTSNPN, CDR2 SVGIG (reference sequence). The chain's CDR3 is CAWSVSDRRSAGYTF. CDR3 nucleotide sequence: TGTGCCTGGAGTGTATCGGACAGGAGGTCTGCTGGCTACACCTTC.

The V and J genes are TRBV3-1 (or the pseudogene TRBV3-2) and TRBJ1-2; the D gene is possibly TRBD1 (6 bases). Trimming left V 6 bases short and J 8 bases short, with 16 bases between. The CDR3 is 13 amino acids. CDR1 is LGHDT, CDR2 YNNKEL, per germline (reference sequence). CDR3 loop: CASRHTDSYGYTF. The CDR3 DNA reads as TGTGCCAGCAGACATACGGACAGTTACGGCTACACCTTC.

DNA of the CDR3: TGTGCCAGCAGCCGCACCGGGACAGTTCTACCAAAACTGTTTTTT. It encodes CASSRTGTVLPKLFF. The V gene is TRBV3-1 (or the pseudogene TRBV3-2), the J gene TRBJ1-4; 7 bases map to TRBD1. The V gene end was trimmed by 4 bases and the J gene end by 10 bases; junction bases not matched to a gene: 12. CDR1 is LGHDT, CDR2 YNNKEL, per germline (reference sequence). The CDR3 covers 15 residues.

In its sample, this clone was seen a few times. The chain recombines TRBV19 with TRBJ1-4; D remains unclear. Between the trimmed V and J ends, which lost 10 bases and 7 bases, there was a span of 16 bases. This CDR3 has 13 amino acids. Germline CDR1 LNHDA, CDR2 SQIVND (reference sequence). DNA for the CDR3: TGTGCCACCCCAGATGGGCCGATTGAAAAACTGTTTTTT. The encoded protein is CATPDGPIEKLFF. Full variable domain (outside the CDR3, taken from reference TRBV19 and TRBJ1-4): DGGITQSPKYLFRKEGQNVTLSCEQNLNHDAMYWYRQDPGQGLRLIYYSQIVNDFQKGDIAEGYSVSREKKESFPLTVTSAQKNPTAFYLCATPDGPIEKLFFGSGTQLSVL.

The V and J genes are TRBV19 and TRBJ2-1, with 16 bases identical to TRBD2. V was pared by 8 bases and J by 3 bases, with 13 bases of the junction left unmatched. Per the germline V gene, CDR1 is LNHDA and CDR2 is SQIVND (reference sequence). CDR3 size: 19 residues. Written as DNA, the CDR3 is TGTGCCAGTTCACCGGGACTAGCGGGGGGGCTCGGTAGCTACAATGAGCAGTTCTTC. It codes for CASSPGLAGGLGSYNEQFF.

The gene calls are TRBV2 and TRBJ1-6; D gene ambiguous. Germline lookup yields CDR1 SNHLY and CDR2 FYNNEI. The V end lost 0 bases, the J end lost 4 bases, and 13 bases lay between the germline ends. CDR3 length equals 17 residues. The CDR3 loop is CASSEALDTRYNSPLHF. The CDR3, as DNA: TGTGCCAGCAGTGAAGCCTTAGACACAAGGTATAATTCACCCCTCCACTTT.

This rearrangement joins TRBV4-3 to TRBJ1-2, with TRBD1 identical over 7 bases. Germline V gene sequence: CDR1 LGHNA, CDR2 YSLEER. Germline trimming cut 1 base from V and 1 base from J; bases unmatched to any gene: 6. The CDR3 is 16 residues long. The CDR3 DNA follows: TGCGCCAGCAGCCAAGTCGCAGACAGGGATAACTATGGCTACACCTTC. Protein: CASSQVADRDNYGYTF.

This chain uses TRBV7-2 with TRBJ2-1; 11 bases agree with TRBD2. There are 17 residues in the CDR3. The germline V gene has CDR1 SGHTA and CDR2 FQGNSA. After removal of 5 bases from V and 1 base from J, the junction contained 7 bases not matched to a gene. The CDR3 DNA follows: TGTGCCAGCAGCCTTCGGACTAGCGGGCTTTCCTACAATGAGCAGTTCTTC. This translates into CASSLRTSGLSYNEQFF.

V and J are TRBV30 and TRBJ1-2, with no clear D. Germline V gives CDR1 GTSNPN, CDR2 SVGIG (reference sequence). V gave up 0 bases and J gave up 14 bases, with 19 bases separating them. The CDR3 sequence is 13 residues long. The CDR3 reads CAWSVRELSGGTF. The CDR3 nucleotides read TGTGCCTGGAGTGTTCGGGAACTTTCGGGTGGGACCTTC.

The chain employs TRBV24-1 and TRBJ2-5, with 7 bases identical to TRBD1. V was clipped by 7 bases and J by 1 base; unmatched bases: 8. Germline loops: CDR1 KGHDR, CDR2 SFDVKD. This CDR3 comprises 15 residues. In nucleotides, the CDR3 is TGTGCCACCAGCGATAGACAGGGCCCCCAAGAGACCCAGTACTTC. Translating gives CATSDRQGPQETQYF.

The chain has TRBV19 and TRBJ1-5, with 8 bases aligning to TRBD1. CDR3 length: 14 amino acids. Trimming removed 7 bases from V and 1 base from J; junction bases left unmatched: 3. Germline assignment: CDR1 LNHDA and CDR2 SQIVND (reference sequence). CDR3 coding DNA: TGTGCCAGTATTGACAGGGGAAGCAATCAGCCCCAGCATTTT. It codes for CASIDRGSNQPQHF.

A single count supports this clone. The rearrangement uses TRBV5-4 and TRBJ1-1; D uncertain. The V gene lost 3 bases and the J gene lost 1 base, with 13 bases spanning the gap. The germline gives CDR1 SGHNT, CDR2 YYREEE (reference sequence). The length of the CDR3 is 15 residues. DNA of the CDR3: TGTGCCAGCAGCTATGGGAGGGCAGGGAACACTGAAGCTTTCTTT. This translates into CASSYGRAGNTEAFF.

The chain carries TRBV2 and TRBJ2-7, with D unclear. CDR1 SNHLY and CDR2 FYNNEI come from the germline V gene. The CDR3 consists of 10 residues. CDR3 coding DNA: TGTGCCAGCAGTGGTGTGGAGACGAACGTC. Translation: CASSGVETNV.

The genes are TRBV10-3 and TRBJ1-2, with 9 bases fitting TRBD1. The V and J ends lost 1 base and 5 bases, in that order; junction bases with no gene match: 2. This CDR3 is built from 14 residues. The germline gives CDR1 ENHRY, CDR2 SYGVKD. The CDR3 DNA follows: TGTGCCATCAGTGAGTTACAGGGGGCTTATGGCTACACCTTC. Translated, it gives CAISELQGAYGYTF.

The chain carries TRBV3-1 (or the pseudogene TRBV3-2) and TRBJ1-1; a possible D gene is TRBD1 (5 bases). This CDR3 is built from 13 residues. The ends were cut back, 1 base at V and 6 bases at J, with 9 bases in the middle. CDR1 is LGHDT, CDR2 YNNKEL, per germline (reference sequence). The CDR3 is CASSQGRGAEAFF. The CDR3 bases are TGTGCCAGCAGCCAAGGTCGGGGGGCTGAAGCTTTCTTT.